The rows below give T cell receptor beta chains drawn from one sample of a study of monozygotic twins with inflammatory bowel disease. From its re-call of the 5' RACE reads, TCRdb lists each CDR3 protein once, without DNA. The repertoire table contains some 300,000 distinct CDR3 sequences. The specimen sequenced was blood. The receptors here all came from a human donor with ulcerative colitis or Crohn's disease, or a healthy co-twin of an affected twin (not recorded which). Each CDR3 is given with its conserved first and last residue.

v_gene,j_gene,CDR3aa
TRBV19,TRBJ2-7,CASRDSLYEQYF
TRBV28,TRBJ2-7,CASSLWGTGDYEQYF
TRBV5-6,TRBJ2-1,CASSFPQGYEQFF
TRBV18,TRBJ1-1,CASSEDMNTEAFF
TRBV7-3,TRBJ2-3,CASSTRTGGSTDTQYF
TRBV5-5,TRBJ1-4,CASSFRWQTGNEKLFF
TRBV12-2,TRBJ1-6,CASRRGGSYNSPLHF
TRBV20-1,TRBJ2-1,CSARFGTVGNEQFF
TRBV19,TRBJ1-1,CASSMKWTEAFF
TRBV5-1,TRBJ1-1,CASSLELSNTEAFF
TRBV6-2/TRBV6-3,TRBJ2-1,CASRRTLSGTINNEQFF
TRBV29-1,TRBJ2-3,CRGVLAGDTQYF
TRBV15,TRBJ2-3,CATSRDLGSAVDTQYF
TRBV7-2,TRBJ2-5,CASSVLTSVGETQYF
TRBV10-3,TRBJ2-7,CAISDSTGREQYF
TRBV6-5,TRBJ1-2,CASSYSGGAVYGYTF
TRBV12-3/TRBV12-4,TRBJ2-7,CASSRGGHRDEQYF
TRBV5-6,TRBJ1-1,CASSFRGRIAFF
TRBV3-1,TRBJ2-2,CASSQELGRRFTGELFF
TRBV18,TRBJ2-6,CASSLLTGAHSGANVLTF
TRBV20-1,TRBJ2-3,CSALAAGGRTDTQYF
TRBV10-3,TRBJ1-1,CAISKGIQLNTEAFF
TRBV10-2,TRBJ2-3,CASSESSGWADTQYF
TRBV5-1,TRBJ2-3,CASGYRDTSTDTQYF
TRBV27,TRBJ2-7,CASSLVGRSEQYF
TRBV18,TRBJ2-3,CASSPPATGVVTDTQYF
TRBV7-7,TRBJ2-1,CASSLEAGVGNEQFF
TRBV7-2,TRBJ2-1,CAGSLGVGRVANEQFF
TRBV18,TRBJ2-1,CASSPGSVQFF
TRBV20-1,TRBJ2-3,CSARVPGTSTDTQYF
TRBV9,TRBJ2-1,CASSVARTHNEQFF
TRBV5-1,TRBJ2-7,CASSLELAGSEQYF
TRBV29-1,TRBJ2-1,CSVIGPAYNEQFF
TRBV7-2,TRBJ1-1,CASSLQEGVGAFF
TRBV7-2,TRBJ1-1,CASSLSSYTEAFF
TRBV6-1,TRBJ1-5,CASRRYRDNQPQHF
TRBV20-1,TRBJ2-2,CSARPRRGGYTGELFF
TRBV5-4,TRBJ2-7,CASSNPGQGHYEQYF
TRBV19,TRBJ2-3,CASSPRTSGYSDTQYF
TRBV5-4,TRBJ2-5,CASSLDLVTQYF
TRBV7-2,TRBJ2-1,CARGRGCNEQFF
TRBV5-1,TRBJ2-1,CASSSAGGNEQFF
TRBV12-3/TRBV12-4,TRBJ2-1,CASRLTSGIVNEQFF
TRBV9,TRBJ1-1,CASSVADTEAFF
TRBV7-2,TRBJ2-7,CASTTAGQLYEQYF
TRBV6-5,TRBJ1-2,CASSYNYGSGYTF
TRBV12-3/TRBV12-4,TRBJ1-5,CASSSQGRGLVQPQHF
TRBV7-3,TRBJ1-3,CASSLGVTSGNTIYF
TRBV20-1,TRBJ2-2,CSARDGELAVTGELFF
TRBV6-5,TRBJ1-4,CASSYSIKQAATNEKLFF
TRBV6-5,TRBJ2-7,CASSYSGGWEQYF
TRBV27,TRBJ2-1,CASTSWGGANNEQFF
TRBV20-1,TRBJ1-4,CSASAGTLNEKLFF
TRBV5-1,TRBJ2-5,CASSLEGAGGETQYF
TRBV5-1,TRBJ2-7,CASSLEWPGSGEQYF
TRBV12-3/TRBV12-4,TRBJ2-3,CASSLVGTSGGPDTQYF
TRBV20-1,TRBJ2-7,CSAPRHSGAYEQYF